The 20 T cell receptor beta chains below come from one sample, sequenced in a study of blood T cell repertoires in COVID-19. Sequenced by immunoSEQ multiplex PCR; TCRdb stores in-frame clones only, minus some. Here the sample spans over 200,000 clones, about 87% being singletons. Sequenced: peripheral blood. The origin of the receptors is a man in his sixties who had recovered from COVID-19.

V gene TRBV7-6 combines with J gene TRBJ1-1; 7 positions match TRBD1. Germline CDR1 reads SGHVS; CDR2 reads FNYEAQ. Trimming took 5 bases from V and 0 from J; bases not matched to a gene: 3. The CDR3 contains 14 residues. CDR3 region: CASSPGQVNTEAFF. For the CDR3, the DNA is TGTGCCAGCAGCCCCGGACAGGTGAACACTGAAGCTTTCTTT.

This clone was observed a single time. V and J are TRBV4-1 and TRBJ1-2; D is uncertain. V lost 0 bases to trimming and J lost 5 bases, with 13 bases between them. The germline V gene encodes CDR1 MGHRA and CDR2 YSYEKL. The CDR3 covers 15 residues. CDR3 region: CASSQEGRFIYGYTF. The CDR3 DNA sequence: TGCGCCAGCAGCCAAGAGGGCAGGTTCATTTATGGCTACACCTTC.

The rearrangement joins TRBV7-3 to TRBJ2-7; weak D call: TRBD2 (5 bases). CDR3 size: 13 residues. Trimming left V 3 bases short and J 7 bases short, with 13 bases between. Per germline, CDR1 SGHTA and CDR2 FQGTGA. The CDR3 spells CASSLDLRGEQYF. CDR3 in DNA: TGTGCCAGCAGCTTGGACTTGCGTGGGGAGCAGTACTTC.

The chain links TRBV7-9 to TRBJ2-7; possible D gene TRBD1, 6 bases. Germline lookup yields CDR1 SEHNR and CDR2 FQNEAQ (reference sequence). V lost 1 base and J lost 5, with 18 bases in between. This CDR3 region has 16 residues. The CDR3 DNA reads TGTGCCAGCAGCTTAGGGAGGTCAGGGGCGAAGAACGAGCAGTACTTC. It encodes CASSLGRSGAKNEQYF.

The V call is TRBV5-1, the J call TRBJ2-5; no clear D. In germline, CDR1 is SGHRS, CDR2 YFSETQ. CDR3 length equals 13 residues. Trimming shortened V by 4 bases and J by 5 bases, and 12 bases separated the two germline ends. CDR3 residues: CASSIPPMETQYF. As DNA, the CDR3 is TGCGCCAGCAGCATCCCCCCTATGGAGACCCAGTACTTC.

The chain uses TRBV7-2 and TRBJ1-2; 7 bases match TRBD1. Germline-derived CDR1 and CDR2 are SGHTA and FQGNSA. Trimming cost V 5 bases and J 3 bases; bases outside gene matches: 15. The CDR3 runs to 17 residues. The CDR3: CASSPAPMGQQHYGYTF. CDR3 DNA: TGTGCCAGCAGCCCCGCCCCAATGGGACAGCAACACTATGGCTACACCTTC.

V gene TRBV7-7 combines with J gene TRBJ2-3, with D perhaps TRBD2 (5 bases). There are 13 residues in the CDR3. The ends were cut back, 8 bases at V and 3 bases at J, with 12 bases in the middle. The germline gives CDR1 SSHAT, CDR2 FNYEAQ (reference sequence). CDR3 in amino acids: CASGRTGTDTQYF. For the CDR3, the DNA is TGTGCCAGCGGGCGGACGGGGACAGATACGCAGTATTTT.

Notes on this clone: Additional DNA sequences in this sample encode the identical CDR3. The V gene is TRBV5-1, the J gene TRBJ1-1, with 7 positions matching TRBD1. After removal of 0 bases from V and 0 bases from J, the junction contained 2 bases not matched to a gene. Per germline, CDR1 SGHRS and CDR2 YFSETQ. This CDR3 comprises 15 residues. The CDR3 DNA sequence: TGCGCCAGCAGCTTGGGGACAGGCATGAACACTGAAGCTTTCTTT. This translates into CASSLGTGMNTEAFF.

The CDR3 nucleotides are TGTGCCAGCACCGATGACAGGGTAGGAGGAGGCTACACCTTC. This codes for CASTDDRVGGGYTF. The J gene is TRBJ1-2, the V gene TRBV6-5, with TRBD1 matching over 7 bases. V dropped 7 bases and J dropped 8; count of bases not matched to a gene: 13. Germline CDR1 is MNHEY and CDR2 is SVGAGI. The CDR3 is 14 amino acids.

The chain employs TRBV12-3 or TRBV12-4 and TRBJ1-2, with 7 bases lining up with TRBD1. The CDR3 loop spans 13 amino acids. The V gene end was trimmed by 6 bases and the J gene end by 6 bases; junction bases not matched to a gene: 7. Here the CDR3 reads CASSLRQGNGYTF. CDR3 nucleotide sequence: TGTGCCAGCAGCCTCAGACAGGGAAATGGCTACACCTTC.

The chain has TRBV27 and TRBJ1-5; D is perhaps TRBD1 (6 bases). The CDR3 consists of 19 residues. The V gene lost 5 bases and the J gene lost 3 bases, with 26 bases spanning the gap. The germline V gene encodes CDR1 MNHEY and CDR2 SMNVEV (reference sequence). CDR3 bases: TGTGCCAGCAGTCCCCAGGGGACTAGGGGTCTCTATACCAATCAGCCCCAGCATTTT. It translates to CASSPQGTRGLYTNQPQHF.

V usage is TRBV28 and J usage is TRBJ1-5, with 8 bases matching TRBD1. With 2 bases clipped from V and 1 base from J, the junction kept 4 bases outside the gene matches. CDR1 is MDHEN, CDR2 SYDVKM, per germline. The CDR3 contains 16 residues. The CDR3: CASSLRTGLSNQPQHF. The CDR3 region has the DNA TGTGCCAGCAGTTTAAGGACAGGGTTAAGCAATCAGCCCCAGCATTTT.

This clone was detected once. This chain joins TRBV7-2 and TRBJ1-2; 10 nucleotides line up with TRBD1. This CDR3 contains 14 residues. The germline CDR1 and CDR2 sequences are SGHTA and FQGNSA. The V segment lost 5 bases and the J segment 3 bases; nucleotides outside the gene matches: 3. Here the CDR3 DNA reads TGTGCCAGCAGCCACGGGACAGGGGACTATGGCTACACCTTC. Amino acid sequence: CASSHGTGDYGYTF.

The chain carries TRBV9 and TRBJ1-1; tentatively, D is TRBD1 (6 bases). The CDR3 consists of 16 residues. V was cut by 0 bases and J by 4 bases, with 16 bases left in between. Germline CDR1 SGDLS, CDR2 YYNGEE. The CDR3 here is CASSVGHRAVSTEAFF. As DNA, the CDR3 is TGTGCCAGCAGCGTAGGCCACAGGGCTGTGAGCACTGAAGCTTTCTTT.

The V and J genes are TRBV5-1 and TRBJ2-1, with a possible D match to TRBD1 (5 bases). The germline gives CDR1 SGHRS, CDR2 YFSETQ. The CDR3 has 13 amino acids. Trimming pared 5 bases from V and 6 bases from J, leaving 12 bases between. Written as DNA, the CDR3 is TGCGCCAGCAGGGAACCCCAGGGCAATGAGCAGTTCTTC. Amino acids: CASREPQGNEQFF.

The V call is TRBV6-6, the J call TRBJ2-1, with D perhaps TRBD1 (7 bases). V was cut by 6 bases and J by 6 bases, with 12 bases left in between. The CDR3 is 13 amino acids. Germline CDR1 MNHNY, CDR2 SVGAGI (reference sequence). CDR3 amino acids: CASRVQGGNEQFF. In DNA form, the CDR3 reads TGTGCCAGCAGAGTGCAGGGGGGCAATGAGCAGTTCTTC.

The chain carries TRBV7-9 and TRBJ1-2; no definite D call. Germline V gene sequence: CDR1 SEHNR, CDR2 FQNEAQ (reference sequence). Trimming removed 3 bases at V and 6 bases at J, with 14 bases between. The CDR3 runs to 14 residues. This chain's CDR3 is CASSFPGRVDGYTF. For the CDR3, the DNA is TGTGCCAGCAGCTTTCCCGGGAGGGTAGATGGCTACACCTTC.

The V gene is TRBV9, the J gene TRBJ2-2; 12 bases are a match to TRBD2. Germline assignment: CDR1 SGDLS and CDR2 YYNGEE. The CDR3 consists of 14 residues. V trimming: 4 bases; J trimming: 6 bases; junction bases outside the gene matches: 1. The CDR3 sequence: CASSSSGGAGELFF. Here the CDR3 DNA reads TGTGCCAGCAGCTCTAGCGGGGGGGCCGGGGAGCTGTTTTTT.

This clone has only one observation. The CDR3 sequence is CASSQDLTSGGHEQYF. In DNA, the CDR3 is TGTGCCAGCAGCCAAGATCTCACTAGCGGGGGCCACGAGCAGTACTTC. V is TRBV4-2 and J is TRBJ2-7, with 11 bases aligning to TRBD2. Germline V gene data show CDR1 as LGHNA and CDR2 as YNFKEQ. V trimming: 0 bases; J trimming: 5 bases; junction bases outside the gene matches: 6. The CDR3 spans 16 residues.

The chain is built from TRBV6-5 and TRBJ2-7; tentatively, D is TRBD1 (5 bases). CDR1 is MNHEY, CDR2 SVGAGI, per germline. This CDR3 is built from 13 residues. V was cut by 6 bases and J by 3 bases, with 12 bases left in between. The CDR3 sequence is CASRGRVLYEQYF. For the CDR3, the DNA is TGTGCCAGCAGGGGCAGGGTGCTCTACGAGCAGTACTTC.